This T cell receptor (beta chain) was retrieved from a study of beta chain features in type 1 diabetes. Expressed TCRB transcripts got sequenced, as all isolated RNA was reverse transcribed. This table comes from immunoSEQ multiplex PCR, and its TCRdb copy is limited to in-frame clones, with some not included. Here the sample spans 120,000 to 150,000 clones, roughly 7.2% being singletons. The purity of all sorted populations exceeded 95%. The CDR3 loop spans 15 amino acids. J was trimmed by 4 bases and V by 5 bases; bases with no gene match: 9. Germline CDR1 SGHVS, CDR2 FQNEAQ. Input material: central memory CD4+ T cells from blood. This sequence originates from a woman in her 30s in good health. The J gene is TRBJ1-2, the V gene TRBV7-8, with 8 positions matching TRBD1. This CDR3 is CASSTTDGTGYGYTF. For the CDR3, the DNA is TGTGCCAGCAGCACCACGGACGGGACAGGCTATGGCTACACCTTC.